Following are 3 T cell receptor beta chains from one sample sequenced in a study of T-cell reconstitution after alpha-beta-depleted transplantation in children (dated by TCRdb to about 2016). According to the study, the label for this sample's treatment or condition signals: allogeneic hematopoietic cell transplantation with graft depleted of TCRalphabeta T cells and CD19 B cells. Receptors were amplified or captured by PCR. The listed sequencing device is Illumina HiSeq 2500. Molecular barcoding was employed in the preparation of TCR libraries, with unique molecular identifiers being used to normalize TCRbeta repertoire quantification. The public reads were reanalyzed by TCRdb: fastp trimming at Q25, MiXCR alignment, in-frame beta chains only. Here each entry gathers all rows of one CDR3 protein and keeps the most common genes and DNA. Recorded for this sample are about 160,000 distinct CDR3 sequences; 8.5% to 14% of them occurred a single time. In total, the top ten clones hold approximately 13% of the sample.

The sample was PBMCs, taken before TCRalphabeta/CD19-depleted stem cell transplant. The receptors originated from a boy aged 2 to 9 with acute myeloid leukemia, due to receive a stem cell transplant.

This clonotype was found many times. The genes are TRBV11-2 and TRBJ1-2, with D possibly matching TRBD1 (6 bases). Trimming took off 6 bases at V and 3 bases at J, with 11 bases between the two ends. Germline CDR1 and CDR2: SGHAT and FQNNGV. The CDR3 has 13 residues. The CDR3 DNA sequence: TGTGCCAGCAGGGACAGATGGGACTATGGCTACACCTTC. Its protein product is CASRDRWDYGYTF.

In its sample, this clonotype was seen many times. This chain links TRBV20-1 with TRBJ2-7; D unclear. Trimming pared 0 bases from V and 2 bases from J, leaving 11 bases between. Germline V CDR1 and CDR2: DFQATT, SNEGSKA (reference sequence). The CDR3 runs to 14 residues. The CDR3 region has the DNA TGCAGTGCTAGAGATGTAGTGGGTACCTACGAGCAGTACTTC. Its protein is CSARDVVGTYEQYF.

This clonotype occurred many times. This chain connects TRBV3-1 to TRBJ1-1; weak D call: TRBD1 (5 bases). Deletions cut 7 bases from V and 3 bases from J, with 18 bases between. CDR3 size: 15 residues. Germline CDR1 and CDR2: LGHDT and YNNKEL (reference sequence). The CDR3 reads CASTWMRGGDTEAFF. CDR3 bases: TGTGCCAGCACTTGGATGCGCGGGGGTGACACTGAAGCTTTCTTT.